The entry below gives a single T cell receptor beta chain sequence along with its context. Its antigen is not yet known. No per-base quality is available; no much larger clone lies one base away. This entry belongs to a study of T cell responses to AZD1222 COVID-19 vaccine (dated by TCRdb to the early 2020s). The study in broad terms: AZD1222 recipients given second doses at about 4 weeks or at about 12 weeks were pooled, since spike-specific TCR depth and breadth were not found to differ between the two schedules. TCR sequencing covered roughly 230 trial participants: some 210 given two doses of AZD1222 and about 26 given two doses of MenACWY control vaccine. Trial participants were enrolled by age into subgroups of 18-55, 56-69 and 70-plus years, and 148, 28 and 57 TCR-sequenced participants, respectively, were included in these subgroups. What the authors observed across the whole study: The 56-69-year group was small, and its depth increase did not reach significance, likely because of low power. Spike-specific TCR breadth and depth rose significantly after two AZD1222 doses compared with day 0 and with MenACWY recipients. CD4 TCRs associated with the vaccine covered the entire spike protein, and the dominant responses were in regions 160-218 and 743-854. Because no day 14 peak-response samples were available, the repertoires could be characterized only after the peak T cell response. Conclusions about previously exposed vaccinees are limited, since just 6 or 7 AZD1222 recipients were seropositive for SARS-CoV-2 at baseline. Reportedly, close to half of the unique spike-specific TCRs recognized epitopes lying outside the regions that are mutated in the B.1.351 and B.1.1.7 variants. Most participants were white British and females outnumbered males, and the authors suggested that clonal diversity may have been underestimated.

Between the V and J ends, shortened by 6 bases and 5 bases respectively, the junction contains 19 bases. The CDR3, cysteine through phenylalanine, is 14 amino acids long. This entry keeps only the CDR3 DNA: 42 bases, framed from base 1. Based on the germline V gene, the CDR1 and CDR2 sequences are SQVTM and ANQGSEA. The sample's time point label is to be understood as: baseline before first vaccination. Samples from vaccinated people were obtained from the UK trials COV001 and COV002, which included a single-blind randomized controlled phase 2/3 trial of AZD1222 (ChAdOx1 nCoV-19) in healthy adults. For TCRbeta chain sequencing, PBMC samples from trial participants were taken at day 0 and at day 28 after the second dose. The CDR3 regions of human TCRbeta chains were analyzed by immunosequencing. The authors' pipeline ran thus. TCRs in the repertoires were matched against a reference library of SARS-CoV-2-specific TCRs that had been generated with the MIRA antigen-specificity platform. Breadth was defined as the fraction of unique TCRs that were SARS-CoV-2-associated, and depth was defined as the fraction of total T cells that were SARS-CoV-2-associated. Using the MIRA data, each spike-specific TCR was assigned both to the spike region to which the TCR was reactive and to a CD4 or CD8 class. Log10-transformed breadth and depth values were compared by one-way ANOVA with Sidak's multiple comparisons tests. TCRdb stores this immuneACCESS table with in-frame sequences only. Part of the clones is absent; in the studies checked, under half of the shortfall reflects unresolved V genes, and no reason is known for the rest. Clone size and V and J calls were adopted from that table, with D and trimming inferred from the DNA. Counted in this sample were about 92,000 clones; just over 90% of them appeared once. Over 20% of the sample is taken by the ten largest.

The receptor comes from an adult in good health. This material consisted of peripheral blood, taken on day 0 of AZD1222 vaccination. Recombination connected TRBV29-1 to TRBJ1-2; no D gene is confidently identified. The CDR3 has the sequence CSVRTTGRLYGYTF. The sequenced DNA is TGCAGCGTCCGAACTACGGGCAGATTATATGGCTACACCTTC.